This TCR beta chain came from a study of OX40 agonist ivuxolimab in advanced cancers. The repertoire was sequenced with immunoSEQ multiplex PCR; TCRdb's copy has only in-frame clones and lacks some. The top ten hold 0.2% to 0.25% of the sample, which has about 84,000 clones, roughly 85% seen once. CDR1 is SGHRS and CDR2 is YFSETQ in the germline V gene. With 3 bases removed from V and 0 bases from J, the gap between germline ends came to 6 bases. The CDR3 contains 13 residues. Sequenced material: CD4+ or CD8+ T cells sorted from blood, taken in a trial of the OX40 agonist ivuxolimab. This TCR was sampled from an adult with an advanced solid tumor such as melanoma, head and neck, liver or kidney cancer. The chain joins TRBV5-1 to TRBJ2-5, with no clear D. Here the CDR3 DNA reads TGCGCCAGCAGCTCAACAGACCAAGAGACCCAGTACTTC. Protein sequence: CASSSTDQETQYF.